Shown below are 18 T cell receptor beta chains from a single sample sequenced in a study of blood T cell repertoires in COVID-19. Assay used: immunoSEQ multiplex PCR; TCRdb lists only in-frame clones, some missing. The data hold approximately 170,000 clones, with roughly 84% observed a single time. The sequencing input was peripheral blood. All receptors derive from a man in his fifties or sixties who had recovered from COVID-19.

V and J are TRBV5-6 and TRBJ2-3, with D possibly TRBD2 on 6 matching bases. This CDR3 has 18 residues. Germline V gene data show CDR1 as SGHDT and CDR2 as YYEEEE. Trimming took off 0 bases at V and 4 bases at J, with 21 bases between the two ends. CDR3 amino acids: CASSLVVSGGVGSDTQYF. In DNA form, the CDR3 reads TGTGCCAGCAGCTTGGTGGTGTCAGGAGGGGTGGGATCAGATACGCAGTATTTT.

V gene TRBV27 combines with J gene TRBJ2-1; 11 bases are a match to TRBD2. The trim removed 8 bases at V and 6 bases at J, leaving 12 bases unmatched. Germline assignment: CDR1 MNHEY and CDR2 SMNVEV (reference sequence). The CDR3 length is 16 residues. The chain's CDR3 is CASGLPSGTSGNEQFF. In nucleotides, the CDR3 is TGTGCCAGCGGACTGCCATCTGGGACTAGCGGCAATGAGCAGTTCTTC.

The chain recombines TRBV4-3 with TRBJ1-2, with D possibly matching TRBD1 (5 bases). V lost 1 base and J lost 6, with 9 bases in between. The germline CDR1 and CDR2 sequences are LGHNA and YSLEER. The length of the CDR3 is 13 residues. The CDR3 spells CASSQGGADGYTF. In DNA, the CDR3 is TGCGCCAGCAGCCAAGGGGGCGCGGATGGCTACACCTTC.

The chain recombines TRBV24-1 with TRBJ1-3, with D tentatively TRBD1 (5 bases). Trimming took 6 bases from V and 2 from J, leaving 13 bases between them. Germline V gene data show CDR1 as KGHDR and CDR2 as SFDVKD. This CDR3 has 15 amino acids. CDR3 in DNA: TGTGCCACCAGTCCTAACTCGGGGGCTGGAAACACCATATATTTT. Protein sequence: CATSPNSGAGNTIYF.

This rearrangement joins TRBV6-5 to TRBJ1-1, with 8 nucleotides matching TRBD1. Germline CDR1 and CDR2: MNHEY and SVGAGI. Losses at the gene ends were 7 bases for V and 1 base for J; bases not matched to a gene: 8. The CDR3 covers 15 residues. As DNA, the CDR3 is TGTGCCAGCAAACCCTGGACAGGGAGGAACACTGAAGCTTTCTTT. As protein: CASKPWTGRNTEAFF.

This clone was seen only once. The chain recombines TRBV4-1 with TRBJ2-5; D possibly corresponds to TRBD2 (7 bases). V gave up 1 base and J gave up 5 bases, with 14 bases separating them. CDR3 length equals 15 residues. Germline assignment: CDR1 MGHRA and CDR2 YSYEKL. CDR3 sequence reads: CASSQGRGAEETQYF. The CDR3 coding sequence is TGCGCCAGCAGCCAAGGCCGGGGGGCCGAGGAGACCCAGTACTTC.

This clone was detected only a few times. This chain joins TRBV7-8 and TRBJ2-2; TRBD1 aligns across 7 bases. Losses at the gene ends were 1 base for V and 6 bases for J; bases not matched to a gene: 8. This CDR3 has 16 residues. Germline assignment: CDR1 SGHVS and CDR2 FQNEAQ. Written as DNA, the CDR3 is TGTGCCAGCAGCTTAGTTGGGACAGTCCCACCCGGGGAGCTGTTTTTT. Protein: CASSLVGTVPPGELFF.

The chain is built from TRBV27 and TRBJ2-7; 8 bases are a match to TRBD1. The V segment lost 4 bases and the J segment 4 bases; nucleotides outside the gene matches: 6. The CDR3 is 14 residues long. Germline-derived CDR1 and CDR2 are MNHEY and SMNVEV (reference sequence). The CDR3 nucleotides read TGTGCCAGCAGTTCCGGGACAGGCTTGTACGAGCAGTACTTC. Protein product: CASSSGTGLYEQYF.

In its sample, this clone was seen a few times. The rearrangement joins TRBV19 to TRBJ2-6; 10 nucleotides align to TRBD1. Germline trimming cut 8 bases from V and 2 bases from J; bases unmatched to any gene: 9. The CDR3 totals 17 residues. CDR1 and CDR2 from the germline V gene are LNHDA and SQIVND (reference sequence). CDR3 sequence: CASRRGTGDAGANVLTF. The CDR3 nucleotides read TGTGCCAGTCGGAGAGGGACAGGGGATGCTGGGGCCAACGTCCTGACTTTC.

The V call is TRBV13, the J call TRBJ2-7; 9 nucleotides line up with TRBD1. The CDR3 length is 17 residues. CDR1 and CDR2 from the germline V gene are PRHDT and FYEKMQ (reference sequence). V was clipped by 1 base and J by 1 base; unmatched bases: 8. This chain's CDR3 is CASSLAGQGLKSYEQYF. CDR3 bases: TGTGCCAGCAGCTTAGCGGGACAGGGATTGAAGTCCTACGAGCAGTACTTC.

The CDR3 loop is CATGQTSSGNTIYF. The CDR3 bases are TGTGCCACGGGACAGACGAGCTCTGGAAACACCATATATTTT. The rearrangement links TRBV7-2 to TRBJ1-3, with 7 bases lining up with TRBD1. V trimming: 10 bases; J trimming: 0 bases; junction bases outside the gene matches: 6. The CDR3 is 14 amino acids. Germline V gene data show CDR1 as SGHTA and CDR2 as FQGNSA.

The chain employs TRBV19 and TRBJ2-1; TRBD1 agrees at 8 bases. The V gene end was trimmed by 4 bases and the J gene end by 9 bases; junction bases not matched to a gene: 14. There are 16 residues in the CDR3. Germline lookup yields CDR1 LNHDA and CDR2 SQIVND (reference sequence). This CDR3 reads CASSSLGTGNRAEQFF. The CDR3 DNA reads as TGTGCCAGTAGTAGTTTAGGGACAGGAAATCGGGCTGAGCAGTTCTTC.

The chain has TRBV2 and TRBJ1-5; D is uncertain. In germline, CDR1 is SNHLY, CDR2 FYNNEI. V was shortened by 6 bases and J by 0 bases, with 12 bases between the two germline ends. The CDR3 loop spans 15 amino acids. The DNA of the CDR3 is TGTGCCAGCAGCGAGGCGGGCTTTAGCAATCAGCCCCAGCATTTT. Translating gives CASSEAGFSNQPQHF.

The J gene is TRBJ1-1, the V gene TRBV11-2, with 10 bases aligning to TRBD1. V shed 1 base, J shed 4 bases, and the junction held 3 bases outside the gene matches. In germline, CDR1 is SGHAT, CDR2 FQNNGV. CDR3 length equals 15 residues. In DNA, the CDR3 is TGTGCCAGCAGCTTAGGGGGGACAGGGGTCACTGAAGCTTTCTTT. This encodes CASSLGGTGVTEAFF.

This rearrangement joins TRBV9 to TRBJ2-3; no reliable D call. CDR1 is SGDLS, CDR2 YYNGEE, per germline. V was cut by 7 bases and J by 2 bases, with 5 bases left in between. The CDR3 totals 11 residues. The CDR3 region has the DNA TGTGCCAGCGAGAACACAGATACGCAGTATTTT. Translating gives CASENTDTQYF.

CDR3 protein: CASSRSGGQYNEQFF. The DNA of the CDR3 is TGTGCCAGCAGCCGTAGCGGGGGCCAGTACAATGAGCAGTTCTTC. The V gene is TRBV7-3, the J gene TRBJ2-1; 9 positions agree with TRBD2. V lost 5 bases, J lost 4 bases, and 6 bases stayed unmatched. The germline gives CDR1 SGHTA, CDR2 FQGTGA. The CDR3 totals 15 residues.

This chain connects TRBV7-2 to TRBJ2-5; maybe TRBD2 (5 bases). The CDR3 consists of 15 residues. Germline V gene data show CDR1 as SGHTA and CDR2 as FQGNSA. Trimming shortened V by 1 base and J by 5 bases, and 14 bases separated the two germline ends. The CDR3 region is CASSLDAGPTETQYF. In DNA form, the CDR3 reads TGTGCCAGCAGCTTAGACGCGGGCCCTACGGAGACCCAGTACTTC.

The genes are TRBV4-3 and TRBJ2-2; D ambiguous. The CDR3 sequence is 16 residues long. Trimming cost V 0 bases and J 5 bases, with 13 bases left between them. Germline-derived CDR1 and CDR2 are LGHNA and YSLEER. CDR3 DNA: TGCGCCAGCAGCCAAGATCCAGGCCCCCAGACCGGGGAGCTGTTTTTT. Translation: CASSQDPGPQTGELFF.